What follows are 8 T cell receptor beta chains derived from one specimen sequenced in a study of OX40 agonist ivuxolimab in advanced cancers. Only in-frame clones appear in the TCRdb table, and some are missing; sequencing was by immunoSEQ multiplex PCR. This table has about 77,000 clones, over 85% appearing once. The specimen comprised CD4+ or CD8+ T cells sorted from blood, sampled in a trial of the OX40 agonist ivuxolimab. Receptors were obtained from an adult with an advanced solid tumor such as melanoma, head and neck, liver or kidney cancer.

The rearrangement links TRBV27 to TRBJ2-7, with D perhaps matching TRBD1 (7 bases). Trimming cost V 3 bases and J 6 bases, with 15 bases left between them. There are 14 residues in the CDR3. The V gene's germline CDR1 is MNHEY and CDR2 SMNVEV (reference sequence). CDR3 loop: CASSFQGGGGEQYF. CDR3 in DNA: TGTGCCAGCAGTTTTCAGGGGGGCGGCGGCGAGCAGTACTTC.

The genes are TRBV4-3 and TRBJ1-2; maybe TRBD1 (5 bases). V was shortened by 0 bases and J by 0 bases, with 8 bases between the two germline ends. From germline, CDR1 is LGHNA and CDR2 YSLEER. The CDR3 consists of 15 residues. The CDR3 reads CASSQDVGANYGYTF. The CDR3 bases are TGCGCCAGCAGCCAAGATGTGGGGGCTAACTATGGCTACACCTTC.

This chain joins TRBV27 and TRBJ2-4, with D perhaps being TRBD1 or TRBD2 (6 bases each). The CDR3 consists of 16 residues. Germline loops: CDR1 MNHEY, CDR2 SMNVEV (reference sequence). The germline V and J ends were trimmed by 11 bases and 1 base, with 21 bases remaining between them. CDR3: CALQGGPGRAKNIQYF. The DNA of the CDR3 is TGTGCCCTACAGGGCGGGCCGGGGAGGGCCAAAAACATTCAGTACTTC.

The CDR3 loop is CASSLGGGNEQFF. The CDR3 DNA follows: TGTGCCAGCAGTTTAGGAGGGGGAAATGAGCAGTTCTTC. The chain joins TRBV27 to TRBJ2-1; D may correspond to TRBD1 or TRBD2 (6 bases each). This CDR3 is 13 amino acids long. Trimming stripped 2 bases from V and 7 bases from J, with 9 bases between. Germline values: CDR1 MNHEY, CDR2 SMNVEV (reference sequence).

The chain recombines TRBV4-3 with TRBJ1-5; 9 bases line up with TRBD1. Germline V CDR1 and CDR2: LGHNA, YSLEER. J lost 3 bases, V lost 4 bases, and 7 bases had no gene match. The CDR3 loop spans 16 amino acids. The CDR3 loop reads CASSLTGTGNNQPQHF. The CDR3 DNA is TGCGCCAGCAGCCTTACCGGGACAGGGAACAATCAGCCCCAGCATTTT.

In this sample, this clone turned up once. The CDR3 DNA reads as TGTGCCACCAGCTTTCAAGGCGAGCAGTACTTC. Amino acids: CATSFQGEQYF. The chain combines TRBV15 with TRBJ2-7, with D uncertain. Looked up from germline, CDR1 is LNHNV and CDR2 is YYDKDF (reference sequence). The CDR3 is made up of 11 amino acids. V shed 5 bases and J shed 6 bases, with 8 bases lying between them.

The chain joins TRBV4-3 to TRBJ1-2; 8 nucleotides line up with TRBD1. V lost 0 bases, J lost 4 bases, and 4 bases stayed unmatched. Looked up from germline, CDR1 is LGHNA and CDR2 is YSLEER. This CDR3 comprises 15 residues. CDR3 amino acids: CASSQDLQGAYGYTF. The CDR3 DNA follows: TGCGCCAGCAGCCAAGATCTGCAGGGGGCCTATGGCTACACCTTC.

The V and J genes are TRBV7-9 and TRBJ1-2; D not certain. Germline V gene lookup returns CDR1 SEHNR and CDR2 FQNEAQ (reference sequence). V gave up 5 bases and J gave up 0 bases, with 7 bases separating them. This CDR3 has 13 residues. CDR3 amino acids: CASSPEPNYGYTF. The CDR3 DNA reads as TGTGCCAGCAGCCCGGAACCTAACTATGGCTACACCTTC.